This T cell receptor (beta chain) originates from a study of regulatory T cells in long-lasting Graves disease. Across the whole study: By definition, persistent Graves' disease involved antithyroid drugs for over 5 years alongside positive TSH receptor antibodies.

Described time point: persistent/refractory GD, antithyroid drugs over 5 years with positive TRAb. PBMC RNA was the source of the TCR library. Library construction for TCR beta used iRepertoire HTBI primers and Arm-PCR of CDR3 regions. Each CDR3 protein gets one entry after TCRdb re-called the multiplex PCR reads with MiXCR. The profile covers 400,000 to 500,000 distinct CDR3 sequences, with about a fifth appearing a single time and about 7% taken by the ten largest. Overall study results and limits: With a small sample size, accuracy may have been reduced. Persistent disease was characterized by preferential usage of TRBV28, TRBJ1-2 and TRBJ2-5. Among the persistent patients, 2,741 public clonotypes were shared, more than the approximately 970 shared among new patients.

This clonotype came up many times. Antigen specificity is unknown. The germline CDR1 and CDR2 sequences are LGHNA and YNFKEQ. The CDR3 loop spans 14 amino acids. V lost 2 bases, J lost 2 bases, and 10 bases lay in between. The input for sequencing was peripheral blood mononuclear cells (PBMCs), taken when the disease was refractory, from a patient treated with antithyroid drugs. The chain carries TRBV4-2 and TRBJ2-7; D might be TRBD1 or TRBD2, each matching 5 bases. The sequence was obtained from a female donor with Graves disease. The CDR3 region is CASSQSGRTYEQYF. Here the CDR3 DNA reads TGTGCCAGCAGCCAATCGGGACGGACCTACGAGCAGTACTTC.